This TCR beta chain was captured by sequencing in a study of T-cell memory formation after mild COVID-19. The overall study: Most TCR clusters belonged to a single donor.

TCRdb reanalysed the 5' RACE reads using MiXCR and keeps one entry per CDR3 protein. The sample shows some 600,000 distinct CDR3 sequences, approximately 15% of them seen only once. Trimming at V came to 4 bases and at J to 4 bases, leaving 17 bases not matched to a gene. CDR3 length: 19 residues. Germline CDR1 reads MNHEY; CDR2 reads SVGEGT. This clonotype was obtained from an adult woman who had mild COVID-19 (a few samples of this study predate the infection). Cell type and time point are not known. V is TRBV6-2 or TRBV6-3 and J is TRBJ2-7; 12 nucleotides align to TRBD2. Input material: PBMCs or a T cell subset sorted from them (not recorded which). This chain's CDR3 is CASSSTRDVGLAGPYEQYF. For the CDR3, the DNA is TGTGCCAGCAGTTCCACCCGGGACGTCGGACTAGCGGGGCCATACGAGCAGTACTTC.